A single sample gave rise to the 25 T cell receptor beta chains below, sequenced in a study of T cells in Graves' hyperthyroidism and ophthalmopathy (dated by TCRdb to between 2017 and 2020). The method behind the library was multiplex PCR. Sequencing used an Illumina HiSeq 2000. The TCR beta CDR3 regions were amplified from RNA transcripts. For the first round of RT-PCR on the TCR CDR3, the HTBI primer set was used together with the Qiagen OneStep RT-PCR kit. The public reads were reprocessed in TCRdb via fastp at Q25 and MiXCR, keeping in-frame beta chains. Rows merge per CDR3 protein into single entries with the most common DNA and genes. The sample table contains 550,000 to 700,000 distinct CDR3 sequences; only one count was recorded for roughly 46% of them. The top ten constitute 19% of the sample. Sample: peripheral blood or thyroid tissue (not recorded which). The receptors stem from an adult woman with Graves' disease, either hyperthyroidism or ophthalmopathy (not recorded which).

The J gene is TRBJ2-2, the V gene TRBV14, with 8 bases matching TRBD2. Germline lookup yields CDR1 SGHDN and CDR2 FVKESK. CDR3 length: 17 residues. V lost 1 base, J lost 3 bases, and 7 bases stayed unmatched. The CDR3 coding sequence is TGTGCCAGCAGCCAAGGACGGACTAGCTTGGACACCGGGGAGCTGTTTTTT. Amino acids: CASSQGRTSLDTGELFF.

This chain connects TRBV29-1 to TRBJ2-5; perhaps TRBD1 as D (6 bases). The CDR3 loop spans 13 amino acids. In germline, CDR1 is SQVTM, CDR2 ANQGSEA. V lost 8 bases to trimming and J lost 1 base, with 14 bases between them. CDR3 in amino acids: CSLRGTTQETQYF. DNA of the CDR3: TGCAGCTTGAGGGGGACAACCCAAGAGACCCAGTACTTC.

In the case of this clonotype: With a much larger clone just one base away, this may be a read error. This chain uses TRBV4-1 with TRBJ1-2, with 7 bases aligning to TRBD1. Unmatched junction bases numbered 12, after V lost 7 bases and J lost 4 bases. Looked up from germline, CDR1 is MGHRA and CDR2 is YSYEKL. The CDR3 sequence is 15 residues long. This CDR3 reads CASNRPGQRVYGYTF. The CDR3 DNA is TGCGCCAGCAACCGACCGGGACAGCGCGTCTATGGCTACACCTTC.

This chain joins TRBV7-9 and TRBJ2-7, with D possibly TRBD1 on 6 matching bases. The germline V gene has CDR1 SEHNR and CDR2 FQNEAQ (reference sequence). The CDR3 sequence is 17 residues long. V shed 5 bases and J shed 0 bases, with 20 bases lying between them. The CDR3 here is CASSPLRTQGSSYEQYF. As DNA, the CDR3 is TGTGCCAGCAGCCCCCTCCGGACACAGGGCAGCTCCTACGAGCAGTACTTC.

The V and J genes are TRBV7-3 and TRBJ2-5, with unresolved D. V was clipped by 0 bases and J by 5 bases, with 13 bases between them. Germline V gene sequence: CDR1 SGHTA, CDR2 FQGTGA. The length of the CDR3 is 15 residues. The CDR3 is CASSLTWAPGETQYF. The DNA for the CDR3 is TGTGCCAGCAGCTTAACGTGGGCTCCCGGGGAGACCCAGTACTTC.

The rearrangement uses TRBV25-1 and TRBJ2-5; D is undetermined. The CDR3 loop spans 13 amino acids. From germline, CDR1 is MGHDK and CDR2 SYGVNS. Trimming took off 6 bases at V and 5 bases at J, with 13 bases between the two ends. Here the CDR3 DNA reads TGTGCCAGCAGCCCCATGGGTGTGGAGACCCAGTACTTC. Encoded protein: CASSPMGVETQYF.

The V gene is TRBV19, the J gene TRBJ1-5; D is unresolved. V lost 7 bases and J 0 bases, leaving 13 bases between the germline ends. Germline V gene data show CDR1 as LNHDA and CDR2 as SQIVND (reference sequence). This CDR3 comprises 15 residues. The CDR3 sequence is CASIHDGSSNQPQHF. CDR3 coding DNA: TGTGCCAGTATCCACGACGGTTCTAGCAATCAGCCCCAGCATTTT.

In this sample, this clonotype turned up many times. The rearrangement joins TRBV11-1 to TRBJ2-5; 9 nucleotides align to TRBD2. Germline trimming cut 5 bases from V and 5 bases from J; bases unmatched to any gene: 15. This CDR3 has 17 residues. The V gene's germline CDR1 is SGHAT and CDR2 FQDESV (reference sequence). Here the CDR3 DNA reads TGTGCCAGCAGCCCTCTGCGCGGGAGGGCCCTCCGGGAGACCCAGTACTTC. Its protein is CASSPLRGRALRETQYF. Together with reference TRBV11-1 and TRBJ2-5, the CDR3 gives the full variable domain: EAEVAQSPRYKITEKSQAVAFWCDPISGHATLYWYRQILGQGPELLVQFQDESVVDDSQLPKDRFSAERLKGVDSTLKIQPAELGDSAMYLCASSPLRGRALRETQYFGPGTRLLVL.

This sequence joins TRBV12-3 or TRBV12-4 and TRBJ1-1; 7 nucleotides match TRBD1. V shed 7 bases and J 4 bases; nucleotides not matched to a gene: 9. The CDR3 spans 14 residues. Here the CDR3 reads CASKLDRAFTEAFF. CDR3 bases: TGTGCCAGCAAACTCGACAGGGCCTTCACTGAAGCTTTCTTT.

The chain recombines TRBV29-1 with TRBJ2-7; either TRBD1 or TRBD2 may supply D (5 bases each). The germline gives CDR1 SQVTM, CDR2 ANQGSEA. The CDR3 has 14 amino acids. V was clipped by 6 bases and J by 4 bases, with 19 bases between them. CDR3 sequence: CSVVTSSEGYEQYF. The DNA for the CDR3 is TGCAGCGTGGTGACCAGCAGTGAGGGGTACGAGCAGTACTTC.

CDR3 in amino acids: CASSRGQQNEQYF. CDR3 DNA sequence: TGCGCCAGCAGCCGGGGACAGCAGAACGAGCAGTACTTC. This chain connects TRBV5-1 to TRBJ2-7, with TRBD1 matching 7 bases. Germline V lookup: CDR1 SGHRS, CDR2 YFSETQ. The CDR3 sequence is 13 residues long. With 4 bases clipped from V and 5 bases from J, the junction kept 6 bases outside the gene matches.

This clonotype was observed at least ten times. The rearrangement uses TRBV2 and TRBJ2-5; D uncertain. V gave up 6 bases and J gave up 5 bases, with 19 bases separating them. CDR1 and CDR2 (germline): SNHLY, FYNNEI. The CDR3 is made up of 15 amino acids. The CDR3 nucleotides are TGTGCCAGCAGCACACTTCTTGCCCCGACGGAGACCCAGTACTTC. This translates into CASSTLLAPTETQYF.

This clonotype was seen only once. J is TRBJ1-2 and V is TRBV9; D remains ambiguous. V dropped 3 bases and J dropped 3 bases, with 12 bases sitting between them. CDR1 is SGDLS, CDR2 YYNGEE, per germline. The CDR3 covers 14 residues. CDR3 sequence: CASSGSNTDYGYTF. The CDR3 DNA is TGTGCCAGCAGCGGCTCCAACACTGACTATGGCTACACCTTC. Full variable domain (remainder filled in from reference TRBV9 and TRBJ1-2): DSGVTQTPKHLITATGQRVTLRCSPRSGDLSVYWYQQSLDQGLQFLIQYYNGEERAKGNILERFSAQQFPDLHSELNLSSLELGDSALYFCASSGSNTDYGYTFGSGTRLTVV.

On this clonotype itself: This may stem from a read error, because a much larger clone lies one nucleotide away. The gene calls are TRBV7-2 and TRBJ2-2, with 10 bases aligning to TRBD2. The CDR3 consists of 16 residues. V shed 6 bases and J 1 base; nucleotides not matched to a gene: 5. Germline CDR1 SGHTA, CDR2 FQGNSA. The CDR3 DNA reads as TGTGCCAGCAGTTTTGGACTAGCGGAGAACACCGGGGAGCTGTTTTTT. This codes for CASSFGLAENTGELFF.

The chain combines TRBV9 with TRBJ1-2; D is perhaps TRBD1 (5 bases). This CDR3 comprises 12 residues. V was pared by 2 bases and J by 12 bases, with 14 bases between. Germline V gene lookup returns CDR1 SGDLS and CDR2 YYNGEE. Here the CDR3 reads CASSVQGTGNTF. CDR3 coding DNA: TGTGCCAGCAGCGTGCAAGGGACTGGAAACACCTTC.

The chain employs TRBV10-3 and TRBJ1-2; D may be TRBD1 (6 bases). There are 12 residues in the CDR3. Germline V gives CDR1 ENHRY, CDR2 SYGVKD. The V end was cut by 10 bases, the J end by 12 bases, with 21 bases between. CDR3 DNA sequence: TGTGCCACCAAGGGACAAAACTCTGGAAACACCTTC. Translating gives CATKGQNSGNTF.

This clonotype was recorded at least ten times. The chain links TRBV7-9 to TRBJ2-7; no clear D. CDR3 length equals 14 residues. Germline CDR1 SEHNR, CDR2 FQNEAQ (reference sequence). The V and J ends lost 6 bases and 3 bases respectively, with 15 bases between them. For the CDR3, the DNA is TGTGCCAGCAGTCATCGGGTAGACGACTACGAGCAGTACTTC. This gives the protein CASSHRVDDYEQYF. Drawing the rest from reference TRBV7-9 and TRBJ2-7, the complete variable domain is DTGVSQNPRHKITKRGQNVTFRCDPISEHNRLYWYRQTLGQGPEFLTYFQNEAQLEKSRLLSDRFSAERPKGSFSTLEIQRTEQGDSAMYLCASSHRVDDYEQYFGPGTRLTVT.

The rearrangement uses TRBV7-8 and TRBJ2-7, with TRBD2 matching 14 bases. The CDR3 totals 18 residues. V lost 6 bases, J lost 5 bases, and 15 bases stayed unmatched. CDR1 and CDR2 from the germline V gene are SGHVS and FQNEAQ. CDR3 residues: CASRRASLGLAGGHEQYF. The CDR3 DNA sequence: TGTGCCAGCAGACGGGCCAGTCTCGGACTAGCGGGAGGTCACGAGCAGTACTTC.

This clonotype showed up many times. CDR3 nucleotide sequence: TGTGCCAGCAGGCAGGCAGCGGGAGGGTATAGGGAAGAGACCCAGTACTTC. Protein: CASRQAAGGYREETQYF. This sequence joins TRBV6-6 and TRBJ2-5; 10 bases are shared with TRBD2. Germline trimming cut 6 bases from V and 3 bases from J; bases unmatched to any gene: 13. Germline CDR1 reads MNHNY; CDR2 reads SVGAGI (reference sequence). The CDR3 covers 17 residues.

This clonotype was observed many times. The rearrangement links TRBV7-9 to TRBJ1-1; tentative D call: TRBD1 (5 bases). Trimming took off 6 bases at V and 1 base at J, with 6 bases between the two ends. The germline V gene has CDR1 SEHNR and CDR2 FQNEAQ (reference sequence). The CDR3 has 12 amino acids. The CDR3 reads CASRRGNTEAFF. The DNA for the CDR3 is TGTGCCAGCAGGAGGGGGAACACTGAAGCTTTCTTT. Drawing the rest from reference TRBV7-9 and TRBJ1-1, the complete variable domain is DTGVSQNPRHKITKRGQNVTFRCDPISEHNRLYWYRQTLGQGPEFLTYFQNEAQLEKSRLLSDRFSAERPKGSFSTLEIQRTEQGDSAMYLCASRRGNTEAFFGQGTRLTVV.

This clonotype has a count of ten or more. The chain links TRBV5-1 to TRBJ1-5; TRBD1 matches at 9 bases. The CDR3 extends over 15 amino acids. Trimming cost V 4 bases and J 3 bases; bases outside gene matches: 5. Germline V lookup: CDR1 SGHRS, CDR2 YFSETQ. CDR3 bases: TGCGCCAGCAGCCTAGGACAGGGGATCAATCAGCCCCAGCATTTT. Translation: CASSLGQGINQPQHF.

The J gene is TRBJ2-7, the V gene TRBV9; 10 nucleotides align to TRBD1. From germline, CDR1 is SGDLS and CDR2 YYNGEE. Trimming at V came to 3 bases and at J to 0 bases, leaving 3 bases not matched to a gene. The CDR3 loop spans 15 amino acids. The CDR3 region is CASSEGQGPSYEQYF. The CDR3 region has the DNA TGTGCCAGCAGCGAGGGACAGGGGCCCTCCTACGAGCAGTACTTC.

The rearrangement uses TRBV5-1 and TRBJ1-4; 11 nucleotides match TRBD1. The germline gives CDR1 SGHRS, CDR2 YFSETQ. The CDR3 consists of 16 residues. J was trimmed by 6 bases and V by 4 bases; bases with no gene match: 8. The CDR3 protein is CASSTLDRGRDEKLFF. The CDR3 DNA is TGCGCCAGCAGCACGTTGGACAGGGGGCGGGATGAAAAACTGTTTTTT.

This chain joins TRBV7-3 and TRBJ1-5, with 11 bases fitting TRBD1. From germline, CDR1 is SGHTA and CDR2 FQGTGA. This CDR3 region has 15 residues. With 3 bases clipped from V and 7 bases from J, the junction kept 5 bases outside the gene matches. In DNA form, the CDR3 reads TGTGCCAGCAGCTTTGGGGGGACAGGGGGACAGCCCCAGCATTTT. This encodes CASSFGGTGGQPQHF.

This clonotype has at least ten counts. This chain links TRBV6-2 or TRBV6-3 with TRBJ2-5; D is uncertain. CDR1 is MNHEY, CDR2 SVGEGT, per germline. The CDR3 consists of 15 residues. The V and J ends lost 6 bases and 1 base respectively, with 15 bases between them. CDR3 loop: CASRPTGGSQETQYF. For the CDR3, the DNA is TGTGCCAGCAGGCCCACCGGTGGCAGCCAAGAGACCCAGTACTTC.